The rows below give T cell receptor beta chains drawn from one sample of a study of PD-1 blockade in mismatch repair-deficient tumors. The data were produced by immunoSEQ multiplex PCR, yet TCRdb's version contains in-frame clones alone and is incomplete. The sample gives 120,000 or so clones, roughly nine tenths of which show up once; roughly 12% is in the top ten. Sequenced here: peripheral blood, sampled 44 weeks after starting pembrolizumab. The receptors come from an adult with mismatch repair-deficient cancer. CDR3s include the opening cysteine and the closing phenylalanine or tryptophan. D genes are given only for firm matches. Clone size, where shown, is once, few, many, or a class for clones that have expanded.

V	size	J	D	CDR3	DNA
TRBV4-3	-	TRBJ1-4	-	CASSQERLGEKLFF	TGCGCCAGCAGCCAAGAGCGCCTAGGGGAAAAACTGTTTTTT
TRBV18	-	TRBJ2-7	-	CASSHRVDYEQYF	TGTGCCAGCTCGCACAGGGTAGACTACGAGCAGTACTTC
TRBV5-1	-	TRBJ1-1	-	CASSLARSSTEAFF	TGCGCCAGCAGCTTGGCCAGGAGTAGCACTGAAGCTTTCTTT
TRBV30	-	TRBJ2-3	TRBD1	CAWSAVTGAKSSTDTQYF	TGTGCCTGGAGCGCTGTTACAGGGGCCAAATCTAGCACAGATACGCAGTATTTT
TRBV5-1	-	TRBJ2-1	TRBD1	CASSYGQGVYNEQFF	TGCGCCAGCAGCTATGGACAGGGGGTTTACAATGAGCAGTTCTTC
TRBV4-3	-	TRBJ2-1	-	CASSQETPRGPQQFF	TGCGCCAGCAGCCAAGAAACCCCACGGGGCCCTCAGCAGTTCTTC
TRBV28	once	TRBJ1-5	-	CASSLFRGVREPQHF	TGTGCCAGCAGTTTGTTTCGGGGGGTAAGGGAGCCCCAGCATTTT
TRBV28	-	TRBJ2-5	-	CASNPDNYPQETQYF	TGTGCCAGCAATCCGGACAACTATCCACAAGAGACCCAGTACTTC
TRBV15	-	TRBJ2-7	-	CATSSSHGGPLYEQYF	TGTGCCACCAGCAGTTCGCATGGGGGGCCTCTCTACGAGCAGTACTTC
TRBV2	-	TRBJ2-5	-	CASRQETQYF	TGTGCCAGCAGGCAAGAGACCCAGTACTTC
TRBV11-2	-	TRBJ2-1	TRBD1	CASSLTGSSYNEQFF	TGTGCCAGCAGCTTGACAGGGAGCTCCTACAATGAGCAGTTCTTC
TRBV6-1	-	TRBJ1-3	-	CATLPGGGNTIYF	TGTGCCACACTCCCGGGGGGAGGAAACACCATATATTTT
TRBV9	-	TRBJ2-5	-	CASSAGSSQYF	TGTGCCAGCAGCGCGGGATCTTCCCAGTACTTC
TRBV11-2	-	TRBJ2-7	-	CASSPNPNEQYF	TGTGCCAGCAGTCCCAACCCAAACGAGCAGTACTTC
TRBV4-3	-	TRBJ2-7	-	CASSQARTYEQYF	TGCGCCAGCAGCCAAGCCCGAACCTACGAGCAGTACTTC
TRBV5-1	once	TRBJ1-1	-	CASSLSGEAFF	TGCGCCAGCAGCTTGTCAGGGGAGGCTTTCTTT
TRBV30	-	TRBJ2-7	TRBD1	CAWSTGQGRYEQYF	TGTGCCTGGAGTACGGGACAGGGTAGGTACGAGCAGTACTTC
TRBV30	few	TRBJ2-7	-	CAWSVRGYEQYF	TGTGCCTGGAGTGTACGCGGGTACGAGCAGTACTTC
TRBV7-2	once	TRBJ2-1	-	CASSRDSRINEQFF	TGTGCCAGCAGCCGTGATTCGCGCATCAATGAGCAGTTCTTC
TRBV19	-	TRBJ2-1	TRBD2	CASSGGMAEQFF	TGTGCCAGTTCGGGGGGGATGGCTGAGCAGTTCTTC
TRBV7-2	-	TRBJ2-7	-	CASSLALLYEQYF	TGTGCCAGCAGCTTAGCGCTCCTCTACGAGCAGTACTTC
TRBV5-8	few	TRBJ1-5	-	CASSFGQPQHF	TGTGCCAGCAGCTTCGGACAGCCCCAGCATTTT
TRBV5-4	-	TRBJ2-7	TRBD2	CASSLELAGVGAYEQYF	TGTGCCAGCAGCTTGGAACTAGCGGGAGTTGGTGCCTACGAGCAGTACTTC
TRBV11-2	-	TRBJ2-1	-	CASSATLIRTGGEQFF	TGTGCCAGCAGCGCGACCCTTATCAGGACTGGCGGTGAGCAGTTCTTC
TRBV5-6	-	TRBJ1-3	-	CASSLWAGPHTIYF	TGTGCCAGCAGCTTGTGGGCAGGGCCGCACACCATATATTTT
TRBV27	-	TRBJ2-1	TRBD2	CASGLKLAGGPLNEQFF	TGTGCCAGCGGACTCAAGCTAGCGGGAGGGCCTTTGAATGAGCAGTTCTTC
TRBV19	-	TRBJ2-3	-	CASSPRTARTDTQYF	TGTGCCAGTAGTCCACGGACGGCCCGCACAGATACGCAGTATTTT
TRBV7-8	-	TRBJ2-1	-	CASSLVHGEAYNEQFF	TGTGCCAGCAGCTTAGTGCATGGGGAGGCCTACAATGAGCAGTTCTTC
TRBV13	-	TRBJ2-7	TRBD2	CASSLESGSYEQYF	TGTGCCAGCAGCTTAGAGAGCGGGAGTTACGAGCAGTACTTC
TRBV27	-	TRBJ1-5	-	CASSQKWTPSNQPQHF	TGTGCCAGCAGCCAAAAATGGACACCTAGCAATCAGCCCCAGCATTTT
TRBV29-1	-	TRBJ2-5	TRBD1	CSGDRVGETQYF	TGCAGCGGGGACAGGGTCGGGGAGACCCAGTACTTC